This TCR beta chain derives from a study of blood T cell repertoires in COVID-19. Study summary: Samples taken during acute and convalescent COVID-19 were collected in the United States, Italy and Spain. PBMCs, B-cell-depleted T cells, or T cells were the source of the cDNA or gDNA that made up the material.

Authors' processing steps: For nucleated cells, counts were estimated from reference gene primer amplification. Sequencing was performed with immunoSEQ multiplex PCR; in TCRdb, only in-frame clones are kept and a portion is missing. The DNA was the basis for D and trimming; V, J and clone size are from that table. The table shows under 80,000 clones, with 92% occurring only once. This CDR3 region has 13 residues. J was trimmed by 5 bases and V by 7 bases; bases with no gene match: 4. Germline assignment: CDR1 MGHDK and CDR2 SYGVNS. The receptor's source is a human donor in a cohort sampled during active COVID-19. The chain links TRBV25-1 to TRBJ2-1; 8 nucleotides line up with TRBD2. The sequenced material came from peripheral blood. CDR3 residues: CASTWTSNNEQFF. The CDR3 DNA sequence: TGTGCCAGCACTTGGACTAGCAACAATGAGCAGTTCTTC. The whole variable domain, remainder taken from reference TRBV25-1 and TRBJ2-1, is EADIYQTPRYLVIGTGKKITLECSQTMGHDKMYWYQQDPGMELHLIHYSYGVNSTEKGDLSSESTVSRIRTEHFPLTLESARPSHTSQYLCASTWTSNNEQFFGPGTRLTVL.